This is a list of T cell receptor beta chains from one sample in a study of metastatic and nonmetastatic thyroid tumors. MiXCR reprocessed the PCR reads for TCRdb. The table records about 38,000 clones, 40% to 55% of them present only once. The sequenced sample was tumor tissue. These receptors all stem from a male donor with papillary thyroid cancer or a benign thyroid nodule (not recorded which). Some clones in this sample may be carry-over from other donors' samples. Each CDR3 is given with its conserved first and last residue. The D gene is left open where the match is weak. Clone sizes are given selectively: once, few, many, or a class where the clone is expanded.

d_gene: TRBD2; v_gene: TRBV11-2; j_gene: TRBJ2-1; abundance: NA; CDR3aa: CASSFRTSGEAEQFF; CDR3nt: TGTGCCAGCAGCTTTCGGACTAGCGGGGAGGCTGAGCAGTTCTTC
d_gene: TRBD1; v_gene: TRBV9; j_gene: TRBJ1-1; abundance: NA; CDR3aa: CASSALTGGTEAFF; CDR3nt: TGTGCCAGCAGCGCTCTGACAGGGGGCACTGAAGCTTTCTTT
d_gene: TRBD2; v_gene: TRBV7-3; j_gene: TRBJ2-3; abundance: NA; CDR3aa: CASSFSGLAGDTQYF; CDR3nt: TGTGCCAGCAGCTTCTCGGGACTAGCGGGAGATACGCAGTATTTT
d_gene: TRBD2; v_gene: TRBV6-1; j_gene: TRBJ2-7; abundance: NA; CDR3aa: CASRRGGRYEQYF; CDR3nt: TGTGCCAGCAGGAGGGGAGGGCGCTACGAGCAGTACTTC
d_gene: NA; v_gene: TRBV7-9; j_gene: TRBJ1-1; abundance: NA; CDR3aa: CASSLGMTEYTEAFF; CDR3nt: TGTGCCAGCAGCTTAGGAATGACAGAGTACACTGAAGCTTTCTTT
d_gene: NA; v_gene: TRBV27; j_gene: TRBJ1-6; abundance: few; CDR3aa: CASSRPPNYFLHF; CDR3nt: TGTGCCAGCAGTCGCCCTCCTAATTATTTCCTCCACTTT
d_gene: NA; v_gene: TRBV4-1; j_gene: TRBJ2-3; abundance: NA; CDR3aa: CASSQDVRTDTQYF; CDR3nt: TGCGCCAGCAGCCAAGACGTCCGCACAGATACGCAGTATTTT
d_gene: NA; v_gene: TRBV5-1; j_gene: TRBJ1-1; abundance: NA; CDR3aa: CASSLGRTADTEAFF; CDR3nt: TGCGCCAGCAGCTTGGGAAGGACTGCTGACACTGAAGCTTTCTTT
d_gene: NA; v_gene: TRBV20-1; j_gene: TRBJ2-6; abundance: NA; CDR3aa: CSATTGLRANVLTF; CDR3nt: TGCAGTGCAACGACAGGTCTGAGGGCCAACGTCCTGACTTTC
d_gene: NA; v_gene: TRBV6-1; j_gene: TRBJ2-3; abundance: few; CDR3aa: CASRRGTDTQYF; CDR3nt: TGTGCCAGCAGGCGGGGCACAGATACGCAGTATTTT
d_gene: NA; v_gene: TRBV11-2; j_gene: TRBJ2-2; abundance: NA; CDR3aa: CASSLGSENTGELFF; CDR3nt: TGTGCCAGCAGCTTAGGGAGCGAAAACACCGGGGAGCTGTTTTTT